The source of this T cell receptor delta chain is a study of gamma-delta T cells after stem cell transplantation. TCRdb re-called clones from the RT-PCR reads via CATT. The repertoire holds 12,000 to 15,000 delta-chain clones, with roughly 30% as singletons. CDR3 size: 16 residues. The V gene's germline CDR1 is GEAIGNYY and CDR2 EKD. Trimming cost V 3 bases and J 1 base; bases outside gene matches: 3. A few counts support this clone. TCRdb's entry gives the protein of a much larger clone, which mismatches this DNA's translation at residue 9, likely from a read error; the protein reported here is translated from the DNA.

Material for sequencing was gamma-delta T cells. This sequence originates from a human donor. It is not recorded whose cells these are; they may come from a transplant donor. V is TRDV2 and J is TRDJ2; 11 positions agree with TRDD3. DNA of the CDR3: TGTGCCTGTGACGTACTGGGGGATATTTTGACAGCACAACTCTTCTTT. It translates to CACDVLGDILTAQLFF.